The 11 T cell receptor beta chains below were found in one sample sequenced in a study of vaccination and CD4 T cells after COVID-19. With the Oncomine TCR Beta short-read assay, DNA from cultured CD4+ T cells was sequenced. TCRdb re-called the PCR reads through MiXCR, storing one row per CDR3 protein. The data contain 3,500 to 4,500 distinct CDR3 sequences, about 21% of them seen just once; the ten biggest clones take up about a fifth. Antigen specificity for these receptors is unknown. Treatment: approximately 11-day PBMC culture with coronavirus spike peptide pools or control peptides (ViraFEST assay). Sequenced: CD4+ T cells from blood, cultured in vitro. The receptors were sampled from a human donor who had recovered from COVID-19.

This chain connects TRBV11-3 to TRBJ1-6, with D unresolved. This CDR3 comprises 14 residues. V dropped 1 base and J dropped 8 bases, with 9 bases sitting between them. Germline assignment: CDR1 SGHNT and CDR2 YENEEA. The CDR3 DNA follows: TGTGCCAGCAGCTTAGGGCAAAAGGATTCACCCCTCCACTTT. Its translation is CASSLGQKDSPLHF.

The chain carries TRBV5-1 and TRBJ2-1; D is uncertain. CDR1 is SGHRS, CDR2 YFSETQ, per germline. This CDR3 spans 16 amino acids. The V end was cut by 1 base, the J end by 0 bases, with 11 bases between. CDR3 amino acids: CASSLTSSSSYNEQFF. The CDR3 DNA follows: TGCGCCAGCAGCTTGACCTCTTCGAGCTCCTACAATGAGCAGTTCTTC.

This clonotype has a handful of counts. CDR3 DNA sequence: TGCGCCAGCAGCCAAGGAGCCGGGACAGGGATCGCCTACGAGCAGTACTTC. This codes for CASSQGAGTGIAYEQYF. The chain employs TRBV4-1 and TRBJ2-7; the match to TRBD1 covers 9 bases. The germline V gene has CDR1 MGHRA and CDR2 YSYEKL. CDR3 length: 17 residues. V lost 1 base and J lost 2; bases outside the gene matches: 9.

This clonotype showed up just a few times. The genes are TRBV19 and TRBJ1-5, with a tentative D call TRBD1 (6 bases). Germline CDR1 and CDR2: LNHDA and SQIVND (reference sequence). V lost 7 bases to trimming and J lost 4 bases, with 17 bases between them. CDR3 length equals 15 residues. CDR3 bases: TGTGCCAGTAATCCTGAATCAGGGGCAAATCAGCCCCAGCATTTT. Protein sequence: CASNPESGANQPQHF.

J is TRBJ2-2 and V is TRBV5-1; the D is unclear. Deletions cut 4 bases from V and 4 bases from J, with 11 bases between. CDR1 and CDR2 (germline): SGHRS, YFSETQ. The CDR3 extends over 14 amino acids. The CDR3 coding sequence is TGCGCCAGCAGCCCCCGACAAGCCACCGGGGAGCTGTTTTTT. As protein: CASSPRQATGELFF.

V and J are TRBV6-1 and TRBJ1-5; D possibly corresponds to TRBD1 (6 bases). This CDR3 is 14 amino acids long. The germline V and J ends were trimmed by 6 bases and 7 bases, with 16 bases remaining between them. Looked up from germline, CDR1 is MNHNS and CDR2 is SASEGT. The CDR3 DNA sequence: TGTGCCAGCAGCACGGAGGCAGGGGTACAGCCCCAGCATTTT. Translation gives CASSTEAGVQPQHF.

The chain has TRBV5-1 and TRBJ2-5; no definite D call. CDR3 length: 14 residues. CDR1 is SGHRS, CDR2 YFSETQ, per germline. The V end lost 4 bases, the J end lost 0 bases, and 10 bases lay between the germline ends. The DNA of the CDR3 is TGCGCCAGCAGCCTAGGGAACAACCAAGAGACCCAGTACTTC. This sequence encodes CASSLGNNQETQYF.

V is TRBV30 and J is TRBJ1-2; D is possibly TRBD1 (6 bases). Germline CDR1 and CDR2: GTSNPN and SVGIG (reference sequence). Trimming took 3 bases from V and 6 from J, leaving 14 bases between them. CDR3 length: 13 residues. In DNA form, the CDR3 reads TGTGCCTGGAGGGCTTACAGGGAAAATGGCTACACCTTC. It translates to CAWRAYRENGYTF.

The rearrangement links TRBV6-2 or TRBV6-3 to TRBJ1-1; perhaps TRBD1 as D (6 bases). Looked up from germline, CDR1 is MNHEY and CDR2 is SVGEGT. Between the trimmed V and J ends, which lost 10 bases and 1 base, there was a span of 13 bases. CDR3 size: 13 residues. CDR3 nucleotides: TGTGCCACTAGTGGACAGTCGAACACTGAAGCTTTCTTT. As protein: CATSGQSNTEAFF.

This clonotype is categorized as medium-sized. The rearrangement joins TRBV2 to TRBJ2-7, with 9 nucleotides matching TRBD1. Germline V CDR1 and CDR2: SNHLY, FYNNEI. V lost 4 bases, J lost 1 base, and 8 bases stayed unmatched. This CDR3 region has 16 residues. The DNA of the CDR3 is TGTGCCAGCAGTGTCTTCGAGACAGGGGGGTCCTACGAGCAGTACTTC. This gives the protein CASSVFETGGSYEQYF. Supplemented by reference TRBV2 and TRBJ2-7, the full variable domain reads EPEVTQTPSHQVTQMGQEVILRCVPISNHLYFYWYRQILGQKVEFLVSFYNNEISEKSEIFDDQFSVERPDGSNFTLKIRSTKLEDSAMYFCASSVFETGGSYEQYFGPGTRLTVT.

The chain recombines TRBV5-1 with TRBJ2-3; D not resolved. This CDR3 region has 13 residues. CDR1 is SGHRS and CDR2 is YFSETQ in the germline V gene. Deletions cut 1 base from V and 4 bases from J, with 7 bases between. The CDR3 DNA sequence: TGCGCCAGCAGCTTGAGAGAATCAGATACGCAGTATTTT. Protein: CASSLRESDTQYF.